This T cell receptor (beta chain) was observed in a study of blood T cell repertoires in COVID-19. Study summary: Samples representing acute and convalescent COVID-19 were sourced from the United States, Italy and Spain. T cells, B-cell-depleted T cells, or PBMCs supplied cDNA or gDNA.

The table lists this clone with a few counts. Original processing methods: By means of reference gene primer amplification, nucleated cell counts were estimated. Repertoires were generated with immunoSEQ multiplex PCR, while TCRdb's copy carries only in-frame clones and drops some. V and J calls and clone size follow that table, whereas D and trimming were derived from the DNA. The sample holds around 98,000 clones, approximately 84% seen once. This CDR3 has 15 residues. V was trimmed by 5 bases and J by 0 bases, leaving 10 bases between them. Germline values: CDR1 SGHVS, CDR2 FNYEAQ. This rearrangement joins TRBV7-6 to TRBJ1-4; no clear D gene. The source of this sequence is a woman aged 55-69 years with acute or convalescent COVID-19. Sequencing used peripheral blood. The CDR3 loop reads CASSPRVATNEKLFF. In DNA form, the CDR3 reads TGTGCCAGCAGCCCCCGAGTTGCAACTAATGAAAAACTGTTTTTT.